Listed below are T cell receptor beta chains from one sample, sequenced in a study of T cell clones after liver transplantation. TCRdb's copy holds only in-frame clones and misses some; the assay was immunoSEQ multiplex PCR. Of 70,000 to 80,000 clones listed, roughly nine tenths are singletons. The specimen comprised CD4+ T cells from blood, sampled before liver transplant. These receptors were taken from a human donor who received a liver transplant. Each CDR3 is given with its conserved first and last residue. Each record gives: V gene, clone size, J gene, D gene, CDR3 protein, CDR3 DNA. A D gene is named only where the DNA matches it firmly. Size tells how often a clone was seen (once, few, many) or the class of an expanded clone, and some rows leave it out.

TRBV9	-	TRBJ1-1	-	CASSSTSSGAEAFF	TGTGCCAGCAGCTCAACGTCTAGTGGGGCTGAAGCTTTCTTT
TRBV19	-	TRBJ2-2	TRBD2	CASGLAGKNTGELFF	TGTGCCAGCGGACTAGCGGGGAAGAACACCGGGGAGCTGTTTTTT
TRBV5-1	-	TRBJ2-3	-	CASSRPGQQMDTQYF	TGCGCCAGCAGCCGACCGGGACAACAAATGGATACGCAGTATTTT
TRBV20-1	-	TRBJ2-3	-	CRPGFADTQYF	TGCAGACCAGGGTTTGCAGATACGCAGTATTTT
TRBV1	once	TRBJ2-7	-	CTSSRDTRGELSGREYEQYF	TGCACCAGCAGCCGAGACACGAGGGGGGAATTAAGCGGGAGGGAATACGAGCAGTACTTC
TRBV6-5	-	TRBJ1-1	TRBD1	CASSRTGGTEAFF	TGTGCCAGCAGCCGGACAGGGGGCACTGAAGCTTTCTTT
TRBV25-1	-	TRBJ2-7	-	CASRAGGEQYF	TGTGCCAGCAGGGCAGGAGGCGAGCAGTACTTC
TRBV29-1	-	TRBJ2-3	-	CSVEERTPRGTQYF	TGCAGCGTTGAGGAGAGGACCCCCCGAGGCACGCAGTATTTT
TRBV7-2	-	TRBJ1-5	-	CASSPQGNQPQHF	TGTGCCAGCAGCCCCCAAGGCAATCAGCCCCAGCATTTT
TRBV5-1	-	TRBJ2-3	TRBD2	CASSKGLLGLELGQTQYF	TGCGCCAGCAGCAAGGGACTCCTGGGACTAGAACTTGGTCAAACGCAGTATTTT
TRBV19	-	TRBJ1-1	TRBD1	CASSITPRTGSRFEAFF	TGTGCCAGTAGTATCACACCCCGGACAGGGTCACGATTTGAAGCTTTCTTT
TRBV6-5	-	TRBJ1-1	-	CASRDRRAEAFF	TGTGCCAGTAGAGACCGCCGCGCTGAAGCTTTCTTT
TRBV7-7	few	TRBJ2-1	-	CASSLLQDANEQFF	TGTGCCAGCAGCTTATTACAGGATGCGAATGAGCAGTTCTTC
TRBV4-3	-	TRBJ2-3	TRBD2	CASSQDHFRASGGADTQYF	TGCGCCAGCAGCCAAGATCATTTTCGTGCTAGCGGGGGTGCAGATACGCAGTATTTT
TRBV6-5	-	TRBJ2-5	-	CASSYAGIQETQYF	TGTGCCAGCAGTTACGCAGGAATCCAAGAGACCCAGTACTTC
TRBV7-9	-	TRBJ1-5	-	CASSRQNSNQPQHF	TGTGCCAGCAGCCGACAGAATAGCAATCAGCCCCAGCATTTT
TRBV5-1	-	TRBJ2-5	-	CASSRGLRETQYF	TGCGCCAGCAGCCGCGGCTTAAGGGAGACCCAGTACTTC
TRBV5-1	-	TRBJ2-2	TRBD1	CASSPPGQGYTGELFF	TGCGCCAGCAGCCCACCGGGACAGGGTTACACCGGGGAGCTGTTTTTT
TRBV29-1	once	TRBJ1-2	-	CSAQSGAAGGYTF	TGCAGCGCCCAGTCGGGGGCCGCGGGTGGCTACACCTTC
TRBV5-4	-	TRBJ2-5	-	CATGLNQETQYF	TGTGCCACCGGACTGAACCAAGAGACCCAGTACTTC
TRBV19	-	TRBJ1-1	-	CASSIGRGTTEAFF	TGTGCCAGTAGTATAGGTCGAGGGACCACTGAAGCTTTCTTT
TRBV30	-	TRBJ2-7	-	CAWSQVRGVSEQYF	TGTGCCTGGAGTCAGGTCAGGGGGGTCTCCGAGCAGTACTTC
TRBV19	-	TRBJ1-5	-	CASKQGLSGNQPQHF	TGTGCCAGTAAACAGGGTCTGTCGGGGAATCAGCCCCAGCATTTT
TRBV29-1	-	TRBJ1-2	-	CSVDGERYTF	TGCAGCGTTGACGGGGAGCGCTACACCTTC
TRBV19	-	TRBJ1-5	TRBD1	CASRQGAQPQHF	TGTGCCAGTAGGCAGGGGGCTCAGCCCCAGCATTTT
TRBV28	-	TRBJ2-7	TRBD2	CASSPRLAGGYEQYF	TGTGCCAGCAGTCCGCGACTAGCGGGAGGCTACGAGCAGTACTTC
TRBV30	-	TRBJ2-3	-	CAWRKGRTGDTQYF	TGTGCCTGGAGAAAGGGGCGCACGGGAGATACGCAGTATTTT
TRBV5-6	-	TRBJ2-7	TRBD2	CASSFPLASEQYF	TGTGCCAGCAGCTTCCCACTAGCGTCCGAGCAGTACTTC
TRBV2	-	TRBJ1-5	TRBD1	CASSAQGRHQPQHF	TGTGCCAGCAGCGCACAGGGGAGGCATCAGCCCCAGCATTTT
TRBV27	-	TRBJ1-2	TRBD1	CASSQTGTAAGGYTF	TGTGCCAGCAGTCAAACCGGGACAGCCGCTGGTGGCTACACCTTC
TRBV25-1	-	TRBJ2-3	-	CASSEGGSTDTQYF	TGTGCCAGCAGTGAAGGGGGGAGCACAGATACGCAGTATTTT
TRBV6-1	-	TRBJ1-5	-	CASSVILNQPQHF	TGTGCCAGCAGTGTTATCCTCAATCAGCCCCAGCATTTT
TRBV5-1	-	TRBJ1-1	-	CASSLGLGGLGNTEAFF	TGCGCCAGCAGCTTGGGTCTGGGGGGCCTGGGGAACACTGAAGCTTTCTTT
TRBV5-6	-	TRBJ1-1	-	CASSLPGRGMNTEAFF	TGTGCCAGCAGCTTGCCAGGGCGGGGTATGAACACTGAAGCTTTCTTT
TRBV14	-	TRBJ2-7	-	CASSQDLGGPLYEQYF	TGTGCCAGCAGCCAAGATCTCGGGGGGCCGCTCTACGAGCAGTACTTC
TRBV7-9	-	TRBJ2-1	-	CASSLFGGGYNEQFF	TGTGCCAGCAGCTTATTTGGTGGGGGGTACAATGAGCAGTTCTTC
TRBV12-5	once	TRBJ1-1	-	CASGPRGGFTEAFF	TGTGCTAGTGGCCCCCGGGGGGGCTTCACTGAAGCTTTCTTT
TRBV18	few	TRBJ1-5	TRBD1	CASSITGENQPQHF	TGTGCCAGCTCAATTACAGGGGAGAATCAGCCCCAGCATTTT
TRBV27	few	TRBJ1-6	TRBD1	CASSLGQVNSPLHF	TGTGCCAGCAGTCTGGGACAGGTTAATTCACCCCTCCACTTT
TRBV2	-	TRBJ2-1	-	CASSEGVASYNEQFF	TGTGCCAGCAGTGAAGGGGTTGCGTCCTACAATGAGCAGTTCTTC
TRBV11-2	-	TRBJ2-3	TRBD2	CASSFGLAGTDTQYF	TGTGCCAGCAGCTTTGGGCTAGCGGGCACAGATACGCAGTATTTT
TRBV11-3	-	TRBJ1-1	-	CASSFRRVNTEAFF	TGTGCCAGCAGCTTCCGACGGGTGAACACTGAAGCTTTCTTT
TRBV11-2	-	TRBJ1-1	-	CASSLDWGNTEAFF	TGTGCCAGCAGCTTAGATTGGGGGAACACTGAAGCTTTCTTT
TRBV5-1	-	TRBJ2-5	TRBD2	CASGTGTSGIETQYF	TGCGCCAGCGGAACCGGGACTAGCGGGATTGAGACCCAGTACTTC
TRBV10-1	-	TRBJ2-7	-	CASSENPVGEQYF	TGCGCCAGCAGTGAAAACCCTGTGGGCGAGCAGTACTTC
TRBV9	-	TRBJ2-7	TRBD1	CASSPGQGGSYEQYF	TGTGCCAGCAGCCCTGGACAGGGGGGCTCCTACGAGCAGTACTTC
TRBV28	-	TRBJ2-3	-	CASGTRNTQYF	TGTGCCAGCGGGACCAGGAATACGCAGTATTTT
TRBV13	-	TRBJ2-7	-	CASSISSYEQYF	TGTGCCAGCAGCATAAGCTCCTACGAGCAGTACTTC
TRBV29-1	-	TRBJ2-3	TRBD2	CSAAGASGRGTDTQYF	TGCAGCGCTGCCGGTGCTAGCGGGAGGGGCACAGATACGCAGTATTTT
TRBV7-9	-	TRBJ2-1	-	CASSQGLDYNEQFF	TGTGCCAGCAGCCAGGGACTGGACTACAATGAGCAGTTCTTC
TRBV7-8	-	TRBJ2-1	-	CASSLAGGGVYNEQFF	TGTGCCAGCAGCTTAGCCGGCGGAGGAGTCTACAATGAGCAGTTCTTC
TRBV4-2	once	TRBJ1-1	-	CASSQSGYTEAFF	TGTGCCAGCAGCCAATCCGGTTACACTGAAGCTTTCTTT
TRBV6-5	-	TRBJ1-3	-	CASSYMSSGNTIYF	TGTGCCAGCAGTTACATGAGCTCTGGAAACACCATATATTTT
TRBV6-1	-	TRBJ2-3	-	CASKREPDTQYF	TGTGCCAGCAAAAGGGAACCCGATACGCAGTATTTT
TRBV7-9	-	TRBJ2-7	TRBD2	CASSWGTSGGEQYF	TGTGCCAGCAGCTGGGGGACTAGCGGAGGCGAGCAGTACTTC
TRBV29-1	-	TRBJ2-1	TRBD1	CSDSQGFGNEQFF	TGCAGCGATTCACAGGGGTTCGGCAATGAGCAGTTCTTC